Included here is one T cell receptor beta chain sequence, with context. The antigen remains unidentified. Germline CDR1 SGHRS, CDR2 YFSETQ. Trimming removed 1 base from V and 4 bases from J, with 11 bases in between. The CDR3 runs 14 residues. Some clones are missing from TCRdb's copy, which holds only in-frame ones; the method was immunoSEQ multiplex PCR. Of roughly 8,000 clones listed, about 92% were seen once; the top ten hold roughly 4.5%. This specimen comes from a study of T cells in localized non-small cell lung cancer. Regarding the study as a whole: Only one tumor region went through sequencing, so heterogeneity may still be there. Of the top 100 tumor clones, median around 60 were in adjacent lung, approximately 29 among its top 100. The highest T cell clonality was in uninvolved adjacent lung, above tumor.

The starting material was peripheral blood mononuclear cells, obtained before any cancer treatment. The chain is built from TRBV5-1 and TRBJ1-1; a possible D gene is TRBD1 (5 bases). This receptor was identified in a male donor at least 60 years old with stage II lung adenocarcinoma. For the CDR3, the DNA is TGCGCCAGCAGCTTGATTGGGGGTCCCACTGAAGCTTTCTTT. This codes for CASSLIGGPTEAFF.